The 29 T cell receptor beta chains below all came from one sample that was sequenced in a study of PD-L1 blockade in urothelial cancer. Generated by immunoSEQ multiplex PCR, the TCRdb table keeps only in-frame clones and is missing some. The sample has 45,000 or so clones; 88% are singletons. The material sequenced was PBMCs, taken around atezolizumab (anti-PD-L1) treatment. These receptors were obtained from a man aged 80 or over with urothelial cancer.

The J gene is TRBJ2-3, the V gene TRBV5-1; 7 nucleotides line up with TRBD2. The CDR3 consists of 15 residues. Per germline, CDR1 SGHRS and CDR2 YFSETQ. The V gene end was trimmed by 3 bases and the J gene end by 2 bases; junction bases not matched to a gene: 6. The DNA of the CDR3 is TGCGCCAGCAGCTGGACTAGAGACACCACAGATACGCAGTATTTT. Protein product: CASSWTRDTTDTQYF.

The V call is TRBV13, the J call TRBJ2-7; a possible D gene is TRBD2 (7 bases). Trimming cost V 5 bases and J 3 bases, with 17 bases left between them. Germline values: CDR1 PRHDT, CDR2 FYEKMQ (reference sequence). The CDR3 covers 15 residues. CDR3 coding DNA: TGTGCCAGCAGCAAGACTAGGGAGGGGGGCTACGAGCAGTACTTC. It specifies CASSKTREGGYEQYF.

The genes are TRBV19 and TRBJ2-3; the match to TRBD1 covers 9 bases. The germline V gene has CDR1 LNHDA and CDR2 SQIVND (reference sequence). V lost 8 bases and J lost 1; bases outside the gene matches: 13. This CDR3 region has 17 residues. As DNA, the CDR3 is TGTGCCAGTTCCCGCATGTTTACAGGGGGCGGCACAGATACGCAGTATTTT. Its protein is CASSRMFTGGGTDTQYF.

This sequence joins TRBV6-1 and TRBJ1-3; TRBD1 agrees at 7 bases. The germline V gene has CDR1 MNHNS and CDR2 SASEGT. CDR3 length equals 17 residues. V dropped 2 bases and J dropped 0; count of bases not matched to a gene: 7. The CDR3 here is CASSEIRDSTSGNTIYF. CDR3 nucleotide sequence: TGTGCCAGCAGTGAAATAAGGGACAGTACCTCTGGAAACACCATATATTTT.

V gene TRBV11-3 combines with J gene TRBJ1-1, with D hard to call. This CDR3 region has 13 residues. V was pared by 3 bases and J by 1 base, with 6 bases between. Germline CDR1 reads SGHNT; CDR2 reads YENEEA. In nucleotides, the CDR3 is TGTGCCAGCAGCTTTTCAGGGAACACTGAAGCTTTCTTT. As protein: CASSFSGNTEAFF.

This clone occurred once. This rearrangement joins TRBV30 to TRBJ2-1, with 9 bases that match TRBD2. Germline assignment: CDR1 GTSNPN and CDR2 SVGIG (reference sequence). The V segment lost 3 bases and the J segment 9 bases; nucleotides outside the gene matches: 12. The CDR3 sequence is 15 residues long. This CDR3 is CAWRISGRSVGEQFF. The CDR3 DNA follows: TGTGCCTGGAGGATTAGCGGGAGAAGTGTGGGTGAGCAGTTCTTC.

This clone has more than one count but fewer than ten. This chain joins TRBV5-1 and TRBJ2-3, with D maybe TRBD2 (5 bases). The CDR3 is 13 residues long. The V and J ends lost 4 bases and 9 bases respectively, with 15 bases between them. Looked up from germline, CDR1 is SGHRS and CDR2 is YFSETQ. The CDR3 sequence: CASSTSGSQTQYF. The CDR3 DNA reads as TGCGCCAGCAGCACGTCGGGGTCCCAAACGCAGTATTTT.

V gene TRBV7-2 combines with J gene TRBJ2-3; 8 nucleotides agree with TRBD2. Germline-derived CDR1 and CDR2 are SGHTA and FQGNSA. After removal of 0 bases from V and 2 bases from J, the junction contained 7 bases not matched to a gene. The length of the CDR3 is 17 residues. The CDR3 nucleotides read TGTGCCAGCAGCTTAGCGCTAACTAGCGGCCACACAGATACGCAGTATTTT. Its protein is CASSLALTSGHTDTQYF.

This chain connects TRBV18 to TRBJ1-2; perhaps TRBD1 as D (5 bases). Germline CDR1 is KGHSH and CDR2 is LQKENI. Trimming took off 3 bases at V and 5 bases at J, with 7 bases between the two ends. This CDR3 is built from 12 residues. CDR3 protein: CASSPRGYGYTF. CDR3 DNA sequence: TGTGCCAGCTCACCTAGGGGATATGGCTACACCTTC.

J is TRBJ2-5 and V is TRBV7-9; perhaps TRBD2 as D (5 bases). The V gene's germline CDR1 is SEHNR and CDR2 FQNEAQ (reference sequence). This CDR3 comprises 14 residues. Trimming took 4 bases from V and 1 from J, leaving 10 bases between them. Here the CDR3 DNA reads TGTGCCAGCAGCTCCACTAGGCCCCAAGAGACCCAGTACTTC. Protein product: CASSSTRPQETQYF.

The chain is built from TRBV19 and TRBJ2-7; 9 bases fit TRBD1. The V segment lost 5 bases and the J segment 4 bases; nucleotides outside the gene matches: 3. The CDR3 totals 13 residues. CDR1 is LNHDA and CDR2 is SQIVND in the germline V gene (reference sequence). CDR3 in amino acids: CASSLTGGYEQYF. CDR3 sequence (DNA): TGTGCCAGTAGTTTGACAGGGGGGTACGAGCAGTACTTC. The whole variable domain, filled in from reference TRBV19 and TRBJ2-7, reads DGGITQSPKYLFRKEGQNVTLSCEQNLNHDAMYWYRQDPGQGLRLIYYSQIVNDFQKGDIAEGYSVSREKKESFPLTVTSAQKNPTAFYLCASSLTGGYEQYFGPGTRLTVT.

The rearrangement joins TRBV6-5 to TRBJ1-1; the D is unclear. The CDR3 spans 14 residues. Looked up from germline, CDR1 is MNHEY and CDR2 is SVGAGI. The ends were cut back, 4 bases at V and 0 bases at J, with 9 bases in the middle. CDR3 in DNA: TGTGCCAGCAGTTCGTACGGGGTGAACACTGAAGCTTTCTTT. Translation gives CASSSYGVNTEAFF.

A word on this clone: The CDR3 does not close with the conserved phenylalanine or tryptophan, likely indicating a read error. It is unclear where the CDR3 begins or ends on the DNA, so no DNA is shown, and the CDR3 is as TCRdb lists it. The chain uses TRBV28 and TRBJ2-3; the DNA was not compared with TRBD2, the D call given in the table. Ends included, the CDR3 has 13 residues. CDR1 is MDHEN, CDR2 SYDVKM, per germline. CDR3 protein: CASSSLSGSRFVR.

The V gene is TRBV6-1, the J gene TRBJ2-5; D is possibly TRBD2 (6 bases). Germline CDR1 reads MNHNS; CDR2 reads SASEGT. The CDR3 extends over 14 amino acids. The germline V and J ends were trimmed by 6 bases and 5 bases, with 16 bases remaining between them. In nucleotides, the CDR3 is TGTGCCAGCAGGCCTTCGGCTGGAGGGGAGACCCAGTACTTC. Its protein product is CASRPSAGGETQYF.

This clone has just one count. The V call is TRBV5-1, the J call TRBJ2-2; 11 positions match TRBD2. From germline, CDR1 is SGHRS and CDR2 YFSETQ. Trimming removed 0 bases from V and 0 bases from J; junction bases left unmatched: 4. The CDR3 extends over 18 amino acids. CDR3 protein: CASSLALAGGPNTGELFF. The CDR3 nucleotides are TGCGCCAGCAGCTTGGCCCTAGCGGGAGGACCGAACACCGGGGAGCTGTTTTTT.

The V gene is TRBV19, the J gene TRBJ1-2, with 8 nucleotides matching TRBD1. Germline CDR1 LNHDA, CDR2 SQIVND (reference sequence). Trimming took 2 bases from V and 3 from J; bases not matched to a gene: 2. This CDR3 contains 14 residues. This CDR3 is CASSITGQDYGYTF. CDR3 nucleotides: TGTGCCAGTAGTATAACGGGACAGGACTATGGCTACACCTTC. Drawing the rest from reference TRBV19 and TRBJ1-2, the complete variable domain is DGGITQSPKYLFRKEGQNVTLSCEQNLNHDAMYWYRQDPGQGLRLIYYSQIVNDFQKGDIAEGYSVSREKKESFPLTVTSAQKNPTAFYLCASSITGQDYGYTFGSGTRLTVV.

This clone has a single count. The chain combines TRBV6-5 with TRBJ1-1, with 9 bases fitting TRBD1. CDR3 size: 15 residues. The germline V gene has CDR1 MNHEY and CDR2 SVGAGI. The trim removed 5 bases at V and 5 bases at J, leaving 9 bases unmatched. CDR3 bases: TGTGCCAGCAGTCGATCCGGACAGGGGAGGACTGAAGCTTTCTTT. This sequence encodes CASSRSGQGRTEAFF.

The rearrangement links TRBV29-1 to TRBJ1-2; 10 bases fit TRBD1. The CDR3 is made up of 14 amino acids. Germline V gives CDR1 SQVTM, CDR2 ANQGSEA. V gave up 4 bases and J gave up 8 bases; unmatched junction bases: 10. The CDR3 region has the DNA TGCAGCGTTGCTGGGACAGGGGACATATCAGGCTACACCTTC. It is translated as CSVAGTGDISGYTF.

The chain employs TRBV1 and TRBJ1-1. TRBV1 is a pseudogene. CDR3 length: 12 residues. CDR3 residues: CTSSPGLAEAFF. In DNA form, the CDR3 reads TGCACCAGCAGCCCGGGACTAGCTGAAGCTTTCTTT.

The DNA of the CDR3 is TGTGCCAGCAGCGTAGGGAACAGCCAAGAGACCCAGTACTTC. It translates to CASSVGNSQETQYF. The genes are TRBV9 and TRBJ2-5, with D hard to call. The V gene's germline CDR1 is SGDLS and CDR2 YYNGEE. Trimming removed 0 bases from V and 1 base from J, with 7 bases in between. The length of the CDR3 is 14 residues.

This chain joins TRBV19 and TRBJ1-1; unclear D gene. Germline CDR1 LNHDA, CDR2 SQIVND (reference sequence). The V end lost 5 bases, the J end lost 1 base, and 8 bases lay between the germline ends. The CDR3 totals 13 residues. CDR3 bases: TGTGCCAGTAGTCTAACTCAGAACACTGAAGCTTTCTTT. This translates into CASSLTQNTEAFF.

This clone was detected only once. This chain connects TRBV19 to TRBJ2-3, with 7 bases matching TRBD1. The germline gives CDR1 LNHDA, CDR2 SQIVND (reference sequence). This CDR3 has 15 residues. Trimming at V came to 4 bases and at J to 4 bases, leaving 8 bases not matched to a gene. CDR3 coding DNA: TGTGCCAGTAGTACTATTGACAGGGCGGCAGATACGCAGTATTTT. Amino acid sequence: CASSTIDRAADTQYF.

CDR3 DNA: TGTGCCAGCAGTAGACAGGGCGTGGGTGGCTACACCTTC. Translation: CASSRQGVGGYTF. The genes are TRBV6-5 and TRBJ1-2, with 7 nucleotides matching TRBD1. V dropped 5 bases and J dropped 7; count of bases not matched to a gene: 7. There are 13 residues in the CDR3. CDR1 and CDR2 from the germline V gene are MNHEY and SVGAGI.

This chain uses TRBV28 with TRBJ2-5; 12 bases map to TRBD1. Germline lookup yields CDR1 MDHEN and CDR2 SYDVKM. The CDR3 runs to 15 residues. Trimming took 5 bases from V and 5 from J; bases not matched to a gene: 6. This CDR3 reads CASSTPGQGAETQYF. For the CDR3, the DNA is TGTGCCAGCAGTACTCCGGGACAGGGGGCCGAGACCCAGTACTTC.

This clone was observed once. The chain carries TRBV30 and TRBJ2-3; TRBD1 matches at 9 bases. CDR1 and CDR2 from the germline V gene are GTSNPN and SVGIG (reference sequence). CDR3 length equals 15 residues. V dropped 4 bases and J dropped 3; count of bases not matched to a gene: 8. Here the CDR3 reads CAWTVGQGGTDTQYF. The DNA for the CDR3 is TGTGCCTGGACGGTGGGACAGGGAGGGACAGATACGCAGTATTTT.

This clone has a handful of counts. The CDR3 nucleotides are TGTGCCAGCAGTTTCGACAGGGGAAGGATGTCCGGGGAGCTGTTTTTT. Translating it yields CASSFDRGRMSGELFF. The J gene is TRBJ2-2, the V gene TRBV27, with 8 bases lining up with TRBD1. V dropped 3 bases and J dropped 6; count of bases not matched to a gene: 9. Germline CDR1 reads MNHEY; CDR2 reads SMNVEV (reference sequence). The CDR3 consists of 16 residues.

DNA for the CDR3: TGCGCCAGCAGCCTGGCGAGCGGGAGCTCCTACGAGCAGTACTTC. It codes for CASSLASGSSYEQYF. The chain links TRBV5-1 to TRBJ2-7; 8 bases map to TRBD2. The CDR3 spans 15 residues. From germline, CDR1 is SGHRS and CDR2 YFSETQ. V shed 4 bases and J 0 bases; nucleotides not matched to a gene: 6.

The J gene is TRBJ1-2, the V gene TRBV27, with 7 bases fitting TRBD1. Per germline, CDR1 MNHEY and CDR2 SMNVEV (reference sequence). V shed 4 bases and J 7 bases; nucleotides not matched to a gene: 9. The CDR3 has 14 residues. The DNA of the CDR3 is TGTGCCAGCAGTTCCGGCAGGGGGGCGCGTGGCTACACCTTC. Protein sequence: CASSSGRGARGYTF.

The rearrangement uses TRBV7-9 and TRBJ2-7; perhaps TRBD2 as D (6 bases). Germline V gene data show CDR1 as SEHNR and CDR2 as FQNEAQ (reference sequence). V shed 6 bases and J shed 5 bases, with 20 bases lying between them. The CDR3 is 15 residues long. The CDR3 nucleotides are TGTGCCAGCAGATTCCCCCGTACTAGCATCCACGAGCAGTACTTC. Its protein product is CASRFPRTSIHEQYF.